This paragraph covers one T cell receptor beta chain sequence. Its antigen is currently unknown. This specimen belongs to a study of cytomegalovirus exposure and HLA in healthy donors. Whole-study results and caveats: Being indistinguishable, some V segments were excluded, TRBV6-2 and TRBV6-3 among them. Productive rates of about 87% or about 30% were seen for most TCR beta V segments in an earlier analysis.

13 Jbeta primers and 60 Vbeta primers were used for the PCR. As processed by the authors: An analysis that came later counted approximately 76 million unique TCR beta chains, around 12 million shared. Measured with immunoSEQ multiplex PCR; TCRdb has only the in-frame clones, and not every one. The DNA gave D and trimming, while V, J and clone size come from that table. The table records roughly 180,000 clones, approximately 84% of them present only once. There were likely unrecorded immune exposures, though donors were nominally healthy when sampled. J lost 5 bases, V lost 7 bases, and 12 bases had no gene match. This CDR3 region has 15 residues. Germline lookup yields CDR1 SEHNR and CDR2 FQNEAQ (reference sequence).

This sequence originates from a woman in her fifties or sixties in good health and CMV-seropositive. The sample comprised PBMCs. The chain couples TRBV7-9 to TRBJ2-7; 9 bases are shared with TRBD1. CDR3 sequence: CASTHPTGGSDEQYF. CDR3 in DNA: TGTGCCAGCACCCACCCTACAGGGGGCAGCGACGAGCAGTACTTC.